This T cell receptor (beta chain) is drawn from a study of Ad26.COV2.S vaccination and SARS-CoV-2 variants. In the study overall: Donor participated within the Ad26.COV2.S arm of the COV1001 trial. Dosing was one shot or two shots 56 days apart.

Regarding treatment: about 20 received Ad26.COV2.S at low or high dose, single or two shots; about 5 received placebo; per-sample allocation not given. On day 63 after the first injection, vaccine and placebo recipients gave samples. The administered vaccine (an Ad26 vector) expressed Wuhan-strain SARS-CoV-2 spike. Repertoires were generated with immunoSEQ multiplex PCR, while TCRdb's copy carries only in-frame clones and drops some. The table records 300,000 to 450,000 clones, about 85% of them present only once. CDR3 size: 15 residues. Germline-derived CDR1 and CDR2 are SGHRS and YFSETQ. The trim removed 5 bases at V and 2 bases at J, leaving 8 bases unmatched.

The TCR sequence derives from a person between 18 and 59 years old who received the Ad26.COV2.S COVID-19 vaccine or a placebo. The sequenced sample was peripheral blood, obtained in a trial of Ad26.COV2.S vaccine versus placebo. The chain links TRBV5-1 to TRBJ2-7; 9 bases align to TRBD1. CDR3 protein: CASRPGQGHPYEQYF. DNA of the CDR3: TGCGCCAGCAGACCTGGACAGGGGCACCCCTACGAGCAGTACTTC.